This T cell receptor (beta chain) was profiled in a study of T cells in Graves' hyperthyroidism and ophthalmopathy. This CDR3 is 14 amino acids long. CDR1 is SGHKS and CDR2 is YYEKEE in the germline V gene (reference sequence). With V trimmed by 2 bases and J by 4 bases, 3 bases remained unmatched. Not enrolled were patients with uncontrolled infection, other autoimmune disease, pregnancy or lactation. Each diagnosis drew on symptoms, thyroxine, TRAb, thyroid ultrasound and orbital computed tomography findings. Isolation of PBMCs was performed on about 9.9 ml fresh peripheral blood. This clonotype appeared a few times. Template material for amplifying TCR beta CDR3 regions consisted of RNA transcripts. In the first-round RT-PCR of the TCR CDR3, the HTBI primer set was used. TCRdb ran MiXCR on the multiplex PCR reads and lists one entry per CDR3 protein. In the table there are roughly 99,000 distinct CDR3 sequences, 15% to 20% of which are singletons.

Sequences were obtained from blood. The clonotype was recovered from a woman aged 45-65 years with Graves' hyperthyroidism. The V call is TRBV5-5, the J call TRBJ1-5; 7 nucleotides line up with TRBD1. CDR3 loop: CASSFGTDNQPQHF. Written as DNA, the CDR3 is TGTGCCAGCAGCTTTGGGACAGATAATCAGCCCCAGCATTTT.